This T cell receptor beta chain originates from a study of blood T cell repertoires in COVID-19. Whole-study context: COVID-19 samples, acute and convalescent, were from the United States, Italy and Spain.

CDR1 is LNHDA, CDR2 SQIVND, per germline (reference sequence). This CDR3 has 15 residues. V was clipped by 1 base and J by 9 bases; unmatched bases: 8. Per the original methods: Amplified reference gene primers provided the basis for estimating nucleated cell counts. Profiled with immunoSEQ multiplex PCR; TCRdb holds only in-frame clones, not every one. That table gives V, J and clone size, and the DNA gave D and trimming. This sample has fewer than 400,000 clones; about 85% occur once, and the top ten carry approximately 3.6%. The clonotype comes from a woman in her late teens or twenties with acute or convalescent COVID-19. Sequences were obtained from peripheral blood. The gene calls are TRBV19 and TRBJ1-5; 8 bases agree with TRBD1. The DNA of the CDR3 is TGTGCCAGTAGTATAGTTGGGACAGGTTATCGGCCCCAGCATTTT. Protein: CASSIVGTGYRPQHF.